What follows describes a single T cell receptor beta chain. The CDR3 consists of 14 residues. The V gene's germline CDR1 is SGHRS and CDR2 YFSETQ. Trimming shortened V by 0 bases and J by 2 bases, and 9 bases separated the two germline ends. In the original workflow: Amplification with reference gene primers provided the estimates of nucleated cell counts. The protocol was immunoSEQ multiplex PCR, while the TCRdb copy is restricted to in-frame clones and leaves out a portion. V and J calls and clone size follow that table, whereas D and trimming were derived from the DNA. Of a few hundred thousand clones listed, approximately 89% are singletons. This specimen belongs to a study of blood T cell repertoires in COVID-19. About the research overall: The study drew acute and convalescent COVID-19 samples from the United States, Italy and Spain. T cells, B-cell-depleted T cells, or PBMCs supplied cDNA or gDNA.

V usage is TRBV5-1 and J usage is TRBJ2-7; D is ambiguous. The sequence was collected from a woman aged 45-65 years who had recovered from COVID-19. Material: peripheral blood. The chain's CDR3 is CASSLDSLAYEQYF. The CDR3 DNA sequence: TGCGCCAGCAGCTTGGACTCGTTAGCCTACGAGCAGTACTTC.